This record covers a single TCR beta chain. This clonotype has ten or more counts. Its antigen is currently not known. Base quality data are lacking; no much larger clone is found one base away. Every donor was a healthy Caucasian. Three pairs of female monozygotic twins, all aged 18 to 29 years, made up the twin cohort. RNA for TCR libraries was isolated from peripheral blood mononuclear cells. Library generation was performed with 5' RACE. For sequencing, an Illumina HiSeq 2000 was employed. A universal primer binding site was added through template switching, and the final cDNA carried a unique molecular identifier so that TCR cDNA molecules could be counted accurately. First-strand cDNA for TCR alpha and beta chains was synthesized from specific primers in the conserved constant-segment region. To control for contamination, every cDNA library was double barcoded, receiving both a SMART-Mk sample barcode and Illumina barcodes. TruSeq adapter sequences, together with Illumina sample barcodes, were added in two successive PCR steps. The Illumina HiSeq platform was used with custom primers to sequence TCR alpha and beta cDNA libraries. Per the original workflow: MiGEC processed the raw reads to extract unique molecular identifiers, while MiXCR was used to determine the CDR3 positions. For each individual, recombination models were inferred using an EM algorithm with the repgenHMM and IGoR tools. Shared clonotype analysis was performed with the tcR package in R, normalizing sharing by the product of cloneset sizes. Out-of-frame nonproductive sequences were analyzed to study raw recombination free of thymic and clonal selection effects. TCRdb trimmed the raw reads at Q25, called clones with MiXCR and kept productive beta chains. Each entry merges the rows of one CDR3 protein and shows their most common DNA and genes. TCRdb, not the authors, supplied the V and J calls. Present in this sample are around 570,000 distinct CDR3 sequences, 9.5% to 10% of which were seen just once. The ten top clones hold under 3.5% of the sample.

This sample was taken from a study of identical twins (dated by TCRdb to about 2016). Study-level background: To test whether fetal clonotypes persist, the study used deep sequencing on TCR alpha and beta repertoires from monozygotic twins, unrelated adults of various ages, and cord blood. To rule out contamination, the twin experiments were replicated at different times with different library preparation protocols.

The germline V gene gives CDR1 as SGHTA and CDR2 as FQGNSA. Its CDR3 holds 14 amino acids, cysteine through phenylalanine. Just the 42-base CDR3 DNA is kept, in frame starting at base 1. At the junction V is shortened by 2 bases and J by 4 bases, with 9 bases in between. Study-wide conclusions, independent of this receptor: Fewer insertions were carried by abundant cord blood beta clonotypes, a similar but weaker trend appeared in young adult naive repertoires, and no such trend appeared in memory repertoires. Because the same donors could not be followed over many years, the conclusions depended on cross-sectional statistical analysis. Invariant T cells such as MAIT and iNKT could partly confound zero-insertion analyses, although diverse VJ usage argued against such confounding for most clonotypes. In monozygotic twins, recombination models systematically underestimated out-of-frame TCR alpha sharing, but the models matched the sharing seen between unrelated individuals. Compared with coincidental sharing between unrelated individuals, an excess of low generation-probability sequences was observed among out-of-frame TCR alpha sequences shared between twins. A weaker excess of twin sharing was found in beta out-of-frame sequences because the signal-to-noise ratio was lowered by fewer shared sequences.

These sequences were also reported in another study, on yellow fever vaccine responses in identical twins. The second study, in turn, reports: The authors reported that the T cell response to vaccination in identical twins appeared partly convergent and partly personalized. The study precisely tracked vaccine-responding T cell clones in identical twins.

This receptor was identified in a woman aged 18-29 years in good health. Specimen: PBMCs. The sequence joins TRBV7-2 to TRBJ2-1; a tentative D call is TRBD2 (7 bases match). The CDR3 region has the sequence CASSLRGGYNEQFF. The DNA sequence is given as TGTGCCAGCAGCTTAAGGGGGGGGTACAATGAGCAGTTCTTC.